At least ten counts were recorded for the clone carrying this T cell receptor (beta chain). The target antigen is unknown. The entry originates in a study of T-cell memory formation after mild COVID-19. Findings and caveats of the study: Contracting clones from day 15 to 85 showed balanced CD4/CD8; later expanders favored CD4+. What remained unconfirmed was the SARS-CoV-2 specificity of second-wave clones peaking on day 37.

Via MiXCR, TCRdb re-called the 5' RACE reads, giving one row per CDR3 protein. The sample lists 500,000 to 650,000 distinct CDR3 sequences, roughly 20% occurring once. The CDR3 covers 13 residues. CDR1 and CDR2 (germline): SGHVS, FNYEAQ. Trimming left V 0 bases short and J 3 bases short, with 6 bases between. The specimen sequenced was PBMCs or a T cell subset sorted from them (not recorded which). This chain uses TRBV7-6 with TRBJ2-7, with D unresolved. The sequence came from an adult woman who had mild COVID-19 (a few samples of this study predate the infection). Cell type and time point are not known. CDR3 region: CASSLAPDYEQYF. The CDR3 DNA reads TGTGCCAGCAGCTTAGCTCCGGACTACGAGCAGTACTTC.